These 9 T cell receptor beta chains were all obtained from the same sample, sequenced in a study of blood T cell repertoires in COVID-19. Sequencing used immunoSEQ multiplex PCR; TCRdb keeps in-frame clones, though not all of them. The sample holds roughly 100,000 clones; approximately 84% are singletons and the top ten take approximately 12%. Sample: peripheral blood. The receptors originated from a human donor in a cohort sampled during active COVID-19.

This chain links TRBV19 with TRBJ1-5; TRBD1 might be the D (5 bases). V shed 8 bases and J shed 7 bases, with 15 bases lying between them. The germline CDR1 and CDR2 sequences are LNHDA and SQIVND (reference sequence). CDR3 length: 13 residues. CDR3 protein: CASRGENRQPQHF. In DNA form, the CDR3 reads TGTGCCAGTCGGGGGGAAAACAGGCAGCCCCAGCATTTT.

The CDR3 bases are TGTGCCAGCAGCTTGGCCATGGGAGGGCGCACAGATACGCAGTATTTT. Translating it yields CASSLAMGGRTDTQYF. The rearrangement joins TRBV5-8 to TRBJ2-3; 7 bases map to TRBD2. With V trimmed by 0 bases and J by 1 base, 5 bases remained unmatched. CDR3 length equals 16 residues. Germline assignment: CDR1 SGHTS and CDR2 YDEGEE.

V is TRBV7-3 and J is TRBJ2-1; no clear D. This CDR3 is built from 13 residues. Germline V gene data show CDR1 as SGHTA and CDR2 as FQGTGA. The V end lost 5 bases, the J end lost 10 bases, and 15 bases lay between the germline ends. The CDR3 here is CASSQDTALEQFF. As DNA, the CDR3 is TGTGCCAGCAGCCAAGACACGGCCTTGGAGCAGTTCTTC.

The CDR3 nucleotides are TGTGCCAGCAGCACGCGACTAGCGGGGGGAGATACGCAGTATTTT. Its translation is CASSTRLAGGDTQYF. The V call is TRBV5-4, the J call TRBJ2-3; TRBD2 matches 13 bases. From germline, CDR1 is SGHNT and CDR2 YYREEE (reference sequence). J was trimmed by 5 bases and V by 4 bases; bases with no gene match: 4. The CDR3 sequence is 15 residues long. The full variable domain, with the rest looked up from reference TRBV5-4 and TRBJ2-3, is ETGVTQSPTHLIKTRGQQVTLRCSSQSGHNTVSWYQQALGQGPQFIFQYYREEENGRGNFPPRFSGLQFPNYSSELNVNALELDDSALYLCASSTRLAGGDTQYFGPGTRLTVL.

The V gene is TRBV5-6, the J gene TRBJ1-1; D gene ambiguous. The V end was cut by 1 base, the J end by 4 bases, with 5 bases between. The CDR3 covers 12 residues. Per germline, CDR1 SGHDT and CDR2 YYEEEE. The CDR3 nucleotides read TGTGCCAGCAGCTTGTCGGTCACTGAAGCTTTCTTT. It specifies CASSLSVTEAFF.

The rearrangement joins TRBV12-3 or TRBV12-4 to TRBJ1-5; no firm D call. The germline V and J ends were trimmed by 2 bases and 3 bases, with 2 bases remaining between them. The CDR3 is 12 amino acids. The chain's CDR3 is CASSLYNQPQHF. In nucleotides, the CDR3 is TGTGCCAGCAGTTTATACAATCAGCCCCAGCATTTT.

The CDR3 DNA reads TGTGCCAGCAGCTCGGACAGGCGGTCACCCCTCCACTTT. The encoded protein is CASSSDRRSPLHF. The genes are TRBV11-2 and TRBJ1-6, with 7 bases fitting TRBD1. Per the germline V gene, CDR1 is SGHAT and CDR2 is FQNNGV. This CDR3 contains 13 residues. V was clipped by 4 bases and J by 10 bases; unmatched bases: 4.

The chain uses TRBV19 and TRBJ1-2; the D gene is possibly TRBD1 (6 bases). V was trimmed by 0 bases and J by 6 bases, leaving 14 bases between them. This CDR3 comprises 15 residues. The germline V gene has CDR1 LNHDA and CDR2 SQIVND (reference sequence). The CDR3 sequence is CASSIDQRAGDGYTF. The DNA of the CDR3 is TGTGCCAGTAGTATAGATCAAAGGGCAGGGGATGGCTACACCTTC.

This clone occurred once. The CDR3 nucleotides are TGTGCCTGGAGTGTACCAGGGGCGGGAGGGAATGAGCAGTTCTTC. This translates into CAWSVPGAGGNEQFF. The rearrangement uses TRBV30 and TRBJ2-1, with 9 bases fitting TRBD2. This CDR3 has 15 residues. Germline V gene data show CDR1 as GTSNPN and CDR2 as SVGIG (reference sequence). The J segment lost 7 bases and the V segment lost 0 bases, leaving 7 bases of the junction unmatched.